These 17 T cell receptor beta chains were sequenced from one sample in a study of shared clonotypes between healthy human individuals. The table came from immunoSEQ multiplex PCR; TCRdb's copy has only in-frame clones and leaves some out. Of 110,000 or so clones in the sample, about 67% were seen once. The specimen was memory CD8+ T cells sorted from blood. Indicated subset: CD45RO+ cells pooled with CCR7-negative TemRA cells. Every receptor here comes from a woman aged 30 to 39 in good health.

Only a few counts were recorded for this clone. The rearrangement uses TRBV6-4 and TRBJ2-1, with 8 bases lining up with TRBD2. The ends lost 2 bases at V and 7 bases at J; junction bases unmatched: 7. Per germline, CDR1 MRHNA and CDR2 SNTAGT. CDR3 size: 15 residues. The CDR3 nucleotides read TGTGCCAGCAGTGACGAAGCGGGAGTCGGGAATGAGCAGTTCTTC. It translates to CASSDEAGVGNEQFF.

This chain joins TRBV6-5 and TRBJ1-4; no clear D. The germline gives CDR1 MNHEY, CDR2 SVGAGI. V was clipped by 2 bases and J by 7 bases, with 8 bases between them. The CDR3 sequence is 13 residues long. This CDR3 is CASSYSMGEKLFF. As DNA, the CDR3 is TGTGCCAGCAGTTACAGTATGGGTGAAAAACTGTTTTTT.

The chain combines TRBV5-5 with TRBJ2-1; D is unclear. CDR1 SGHKS and CDR2 YYEKEE come from the germline V gene (reference sequence). The germline V and J ends were trimmed by 2 bases and 0 bases, with 9 bases remaining between them. This CDR3 is 15 amino acids long. In nucleotides, the CDR3 is TGTGCCAGCAGCTTCAATCGGCCCTCCTACAATGAGCAGTTCTTC. Protein product: CASSFNRPSYNEQFF.

V gene TRBV11-2 combines with J gene TRBJ2-7; maybe TRBD2 (5 bases). V shed 6 bases and J shed 5 bases, with 32 bases lying between them. CDR3 length: 19 amino acids. CDR1 is SGHAT and CDR2 is FQNNGV in the germline V gene. This CDR3 reads CASSPNVWRIWVFGDEQYF. The CDR3 nucleotides are TGTGCCAGCAGTCCTAACGTGTGGAGAATTTGGGTCTTCGGGGACGAGCAGTACTTC. Filled out from reference TRBV11-2 and TRBJ2-7, the complete variable domain reads EAGVAQSPRYKIIEKRQSVAFWCNPISGHATLYWYQQILGQGPKLLIQFQNNGVVDDSQLPKDRFSAERLKGVDSTLKIQPAKLEDSAVYLCASSPNVWRIWVFGDEQYFGPGTRLTVT.

V and J are TRBV30 and TRBJ1-1; 8 bases are shared with TRBD1. The germline CDR1 and CDR2 sequences are GTSNPN and SVGIG (reference sequence). This CDR3 contains 15 residues. V trimming: 4 bases; J trimming: 2 bases; junction bases outside the gene matches: 9. The CDR3 loop is CAWINAGQGNTEAFF. The CDR3 coding sequence is TGTGCCTGGATTAACGCAGGACAGGGTAACACTGAAGCTTTCTTT.

In this sample, this clone turned up a few times. The chain couples TRBV5-1 to TRBJ2-7; 7 positions match TRBD2. There are 16 residues in the CDR3. Trimming removed 4 bases from V and 2 bases from J; junction bases left unmatched: 12. CDR1 and CDR2 (germline): SGHRS, YFSETQ. CDR3 amino acids: CASSLGSGEGPYEQYF. CDR3 coding DNA: TGCGCCAGCAGCCTGGGATCGGGGGAGGGCCCCTACGAGCAGTACTTC. The variable domain in full, with the rest retrieved from reference TRBV5-1 and TRBJ2-7, is KAGVTQTPRYLIKTRGQQVTLSCSPISGHRSVSWYQQTPGQGLQFLFEYFSETQRNKGNFPGRFSGRQFSNSRSEMNVSTLELGDSALYLCASSLGSGEGPYEQYFGPGTRLTVT.

The chain is built from TRBV10-2 and TRBJ1-4, with D uncertain. The V end was cut by 6 bases, the J end by 3 bases, with 8 bases between. Germline V lookup: CDR1 WSHSY, CDR2 SAAADI. This CDR3 contains 13 residues. Written as DNA, the CDR3 is TGCGCCAGCAGAGGTGATGCTAATGAAAAACTGTTTTTT. Residues: CASRGDANEKLFF.

The V gene is TRBV15, the J gene TRBJ2-5; no clear D gene. This CDR3 comprises 15 residues. In germline, CDR1 is LNHNV, CDR2 YYDKDF (reference sequence). V was clipped by 0 bases and J by 7 bases, with 15 bases between them. The CDR3 nucleotides are TGTGCCACCAGCAGAGATAATTCTGGAGAGGTGACCCAGTACTTC. Its protein product is CATSRDNSGEVTQYF.

The chain recombines TRBV28 with TRBJ1-1; D uncertain. Germline CDR1 MDHEN, CDR2 SYDVKM. The CDR3 covers 15 residues. The V and J ends lost 7 bases and 4 bases respectively, with 19 bases between them. The chain's CDR3 is CASTRSFVSGTEAFF. CDR3 DNA sequence: TGTGCCAGCACAAGATCGTTCGTAAGTGGCACTGAAGCTTTCTTT.

The V gene is TRBV5-4, the J gene TRBJ2-2, with 12 positions matching TRBD2. This CDR3 comprises 19 residues. J was trimmed by 5 bases and V by 0 bases; bases with no gene match: 11. CDR1 and CDR2 from the germline V gene are SGHNT and YYREEE (reference sequence). DNA of the CDR3: TGTGCCAGCAGCTTGGGGTCCCTAGCGGGAGGGCCGGGAACCGGGGAGCTGTTTTTT. Protein sequence: CASSLGSLAGGPGTGELFF.

The chain recombines TRBV2 with TRBJ2-1; 8 nucleotides agree with TRBD2. This CDR3 contains 14 residues. Losses at the gene ends were 6 bases for V and 10 bases for J; bases not matched to a gene: 11. CDR1 is SNHLY and CDR2 is FYNNEI in the germline V gene. CDR3 DNA: TGTGCCAGCAGCCAGGGACTAGGCGGGGGGGAGCAGTTCTTC. Protein sequence: CASSQGLGGGEQFF.

The chain joins TRBV27 to TRBJ2-7, with D perhaps matching TRBD2 (7 bases). This CDR3 has 15 amino acids. V was cut by 6 bases and J by 4 bases, with 19 bases left in between. Germline assignment: CDR1 MNHEY and CDR2 SMNVEV (reference sequence). The CDR3 reads CASSFFGGLGYEQYF. The CDR3 DNA follows: TGTGCCAGCAGCTTTTTCGGGGGGCTGGGATACGAGCAGTACTTC.

The V call is TRBV5-4, the J call TRBJ2-7; perhaps TRBD1 as D (6 bases). The length of the CDR3 is 14 residues. Looked up from germline, CDR1 is SGHNT and CDR2 is YYREEE (reference sequence). Trimming took off 6 bases at V and 0 bases at J, with 13 bases between the two ends. Here the CDR3 DNA reads TGTGCCAGCACTTGGGGGCTCTTCTCCTACGAGCAGTACTTC. It yields the protein CASTWGLFSYEQYF.

V is TRBV5-1 and J is TRBJ2-7; the match to TRBD1 covers 9 bases. V lost 1 base and J lost 3; bases outside the gene matches: 5. This CDR3 is built from 15 residues. Germline V CDR1 and CDR2: SGHRS, YFSETQ. In nucleotides, the CDR3 is TGCGCCAGCAGCTTGCGGGGACAGGGTTACTACGAGCAGTACTTC. This gives the protein CASSLRGQGYYEQYF.

This clone was observed a handful of times. J is TRBJ2-7 and V is TRBV6-4, with 8 bases that match TRBD2. This CDR3 comprises 15 residues. The V gene's germline CDR1 is MRHNA and CDR2 SNTAGT. Losses at the gene ends were 4 bases for V and 5 bases for J; bases not matched to a gene: 10. The CDR3 DNA reads as TGTGCCAGCAGTGGTCGAGCGGGGGCTAACGACGAGCAGTACTTC. Its translation: CASSGRAGANDEQYF.

This clone has a handful of counts. The rearrangement joins TRBV27 to TRBJ2-5; 7 nucleotides line up with TRBD2. This CDR3 spans 16 amino acids. The germline V gene encodes CDR1 MNHEY and CDR2 SMNVEV (reference sequence). V was pared by 5 bases and J by 5 bases, with 14 bases of the junction left unmatched. Here the CDR3 reads CASSPTRGVRQETQYF. For the CDR3, the DNA is TGTGCCAGCAGTCCCACCCGGGGGGTTCGTCAGGAGACCCAGTACTTC.

The chain carries TRBV20-1 and TRBJ2-7; D is possibly TRBD1 (6 bases). Germline CDR1 is DFQATT and CDR2 is SNEGSKA (reference sequence). Trimming left V 5 bases short and J 3 bases short, with 8 bases between. This CDR3 has 11 amino acids. The CDR3: CSARQVYEQYF. The CDR3 bases are TGCAGTGCTCGACAGGTCTACGAGCAGTACTTC.